A selection of T cell receptor beta chains follows, all from one sample in a study of blood T cell repertoires in COVID-19. Libraries were prepared by immunoSEQ multiplex PCR; TCRdb keeps only in-frame clonotypes and omits some of them. The table has roughly 260,000 clones, 85% to 90% seen once; the top ten hold roughly 3.7%. Sample: peripheral blood. The receptor set was obtained from a woman in her 40s with acute or convalescent COVID-19. Each CDR3 is given with its conserved first and last residue. A D gene is named only where the DNA matches it firmly. Size values are once, few and many counts, or a class for expanded clones, and some rows have none.

>.|TRBV6-1|TRBJ1-1|TRBD1
TGTGCCAGCAGTGACAGGGGGCCGGGTTTTTCGTACACTGAAGCTTTCTTT
CASSDRGPGFSYTEAFF
>.|TRBV3-1/TRBV3-2|TRBJ1-2|TRBD1
TGTGCCAGCAGCCAAGATAGGGGGACAGGGGCCTATGGCTACACCTTC
CASSQDRGTGAYGYTF
>.|TRBV3-1/TRBV3-2|TRBJ1-4|.
TGTGCCAGCAGCCAAGAGCTTGGGGGGGGTAATGAAAAACTGTTTTTT
CASSQELGGGNEKLFF
>once|TRBV18|TRBJ1-1|TRBD1
TGTGCCAGCTTACCCGGGACAGGGAGCACTGAAGCTTTCTTT
CASLPGTGSTEAFF
>.|TRBV6-1|TRBJ1-2|TRBD1
TGTGCCAGCAGTGAAGGGACAGGGGGGAATGGCTACACCTTC
CASSEGTGGNGYTF
>.|TRBV6-4|TRBJ2-2|TRBD1
TGTGCCAGCAGTGACGGGACAGCGGACACCGGGGAGCTGTTTTTT
CASSDGTADTGELFF
>.|TRBV30|TRBJ2-1|TRBD2
TGTGCCTGGAGTCGGTCTAGCGGGGGCTTCTTC
CAWSRSSGGFF
>.|TRBV3-1/TRBV3-2|TRBJ1-1|.
TGTGCCAGCAGTAGCCGTTCTAGACAGCTGAACACTGAAGCTTTCTTT
CASSSRSRQLNTEAFF
>few|TRBV2|TRBJ1-2|TRBD1
TGTGCCAGCAGTTACGGACAGGGGGCGCGGGGCTACACCTTC
CASSYGQGARGYTF
>.|TRBV28|TRBJ2-3|.
TGTGCCAGCAGTCCGCCCCGGAGGAGACAGGAACACACAGATACGCAGTATTTT
CASSPPRRRQEHTDTQYF
>.|TRBV2|TRBJ2-1|TRBD2
TGTGCCAGCAGTGAAAAACTAGCGGGGGGTCCACTCGACAATGAGCAGTTCTTC
CASSEKLAGGPLDNEQFF
>.|TRBV6-4|TRBJ1-1|.
TGTGCCAGCCGCGCCGACCCCCGGGGGACTGAAGCTTTCTTT
CASRADPRGTEAFF
>once|TRBV2|TRBJ1-1|.
TGTGCCAGCAGTGTCGGTCCACCAATGAACACTGAAGCTTTCTTT
CASSVGPPMNTEAFF
>once|TRBV5-1|TRBJ2-2|.
TGCGCCAGCAGCTCCTTGGGCCCTAACACCGGGGAGCTGTTTTTT
CASSSLGPNTGELFF
>.|TRBV12-5|TRBJ2-3|.
TGTGCTAGTGGCCCAGGAACCCCTACGCAGTATTTT
CASGPGTPTQYF
>once|TRBV14|TRBJ1-1|.
TGTGCCAGCAGCCAATTAGTACGTTTTGGCACTGAAGCTTTCTTT
CASSQLVRFGTEAFF
>once|TRBV25-1|TRBJ1-1|TRBD1
TGTGCCAGCAGTGACGGGACAGGGACTGAAGCTTTCTTT
CASSDGTGTEAFF
>once|TRBV27|TRBJ1-6|TRBD1
TGTGCCAGCAGGACAGGGAGCACGCTAAATTCACCCCTCCACTTT
CASRTGSTLNSPLHF
>.|TRBV9|TRBJ2-2|TRBD2
TGTGCCAGCACCCCTACGGCGGGGGGGAACACCGGGGAGCTGTTTTTT
CASTPTAGGNTGELFF
>.|TRBV25-1|TRBJ2-1|.
TGTGCCAGTACAGGGCTGAGACCCTACAATGAGCAGTTCTTC
CASTGLRPYNEQFF
>once|TRBV2|TRBJ1-4|TRBD1
TGTGCCAGCATGGATAGGACAGGGGGAATGACTAATGAAAAACTGTTTTTT
CASMDRTGGMTNEKLFF
>.|TRBV18|TRBJ2-1|.
TGTGCCAGCTCACCTATAACTAGGGACAATGAGCAGTTCTTC
CASSPITRDNEQFF
>.|TRBV24-1|TRBJ2-2|.
TGTGCCACCAGTCTGGGGGGGGCTTTCACTTCTACCGGGGAGCTGTTTTTT
CATSLGGAFTSTGELFF
>once|TRBV4-1|TRBJ2-6|TRBD2
TGCGCCAGCAGCCAATTCCCGCGGGGCGGGGGGCAAAACTCTGGGGCCAACGTCCTGACTTTC
CASSQFPRGGGQNSGANVLTF
>.|TRBV3-1/TRBV3-2|TRBJ2-1|.
TGTGCCAGCAGCCAATCCGGCTACCCAGGGGAGCAGTTCTTC
CASSQSGYPGEQFF
>.|TRBV9|TRBJ1-1|.
TGTGCCAGCAGCGTAGGGGCAGGGCCCGACACTGAAGCTTTCTTT
CASSVGAGPDTEAFF
>.|TRBV7-9|TRBJ1-2|.
TGTGCCAGCAGTTCCTACGCCGGCTACACCTTC
CASSSYAGYTF
>.|TRBV7-2|TRBJ1-2|.
TGTGCCAGCAGCTTAACAAGAGGGCCCGGCTACACCTTC
CASSLTRGPGYTF
>.|TRBV21-1|TRBJ1-1|.
TGTGCCAGCAGCAAAGCGGAGGAGGGCACTGAAGCTTTCTTT
CASSKAEEGTEAFF
>.|TRBV11-2|TRBJ1-2|.
TGTGCCAGCAGCCTAGGGAACTCAGGGCAATATGGCTACACCTTC
CASSLGNSGQYGYTF
>.|TRBV11-2|TRBJ1-1|.
TGTGCCAGCAGCTTAGAGGGCAGGGTCTCCACTGAAGCTTTCTTT
CASSLEGRVSTEAFF